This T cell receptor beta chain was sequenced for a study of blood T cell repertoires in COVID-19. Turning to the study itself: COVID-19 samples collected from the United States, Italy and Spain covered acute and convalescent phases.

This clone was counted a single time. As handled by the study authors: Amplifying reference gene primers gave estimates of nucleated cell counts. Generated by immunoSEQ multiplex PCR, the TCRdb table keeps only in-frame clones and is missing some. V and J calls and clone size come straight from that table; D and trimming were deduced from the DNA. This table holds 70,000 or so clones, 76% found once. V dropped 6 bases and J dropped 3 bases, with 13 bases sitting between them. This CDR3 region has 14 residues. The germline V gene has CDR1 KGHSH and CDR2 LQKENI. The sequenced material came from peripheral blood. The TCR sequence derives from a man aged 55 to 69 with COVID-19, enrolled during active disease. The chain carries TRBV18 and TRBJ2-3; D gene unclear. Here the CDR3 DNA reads TGTGCCAGCTCCCCGGAAACACAGACAGATACGCAGTATTTT. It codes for CASSPETQTDTQYF.